The 21 T cell receptor beta chains reported below all come from one sample, sequenced in a study of breast tumors, draining lymph nodes, adjacent tissues. Axillary draining lymph nodes of breast cancer patients supplied the node samples. Via MiXCR, TCRdb re-called the multiplex PCR reads, giving one row per CDR3 protein. The data show about 140,000 distinct CDR3 sequences, approximately 30% seen once. The source material was axillary lymph node tissue. The receptors were sampled from a female donor with breast cancer. Some clones in this sample may be carry-over from other donors' samples.

In its sample, this clonotype was seen a few times. This sequence may be a read error, since a much larger clone differs from it by one base. CDR3 in DNA: TGTGCCAGCACCTCACTGGGACGGACACAAGAGACCCAGTACTTC. The encoded protein is CASTSLGRTQETQYF. The J gene is TRBJ2-5, the V gene TRBV11-2, with D perhaps matching TRBD1 or TRBD2 (5 bases each). CDR3 length equals 15 residues. The V gene's germline CDR1 is SGHAT and CDR2 FQNNGV. The ends were cut back, 7 bases at V and 2 bases at J, with 17 bases in the middle.

The sample holds a few counts of this clonotype. This sequence joins TRBV5-1 and TRBJ1-1; D might be TRBD1 (5 bases). Deletions cut 0 bases from V and 4 bases from J, with 7 bases between. CDR3 size: 13 residues. From germline, CDR1 is SGHRS and CDR2 YFSETQ. CDR3 residues: CASSLEGSTEAFF. CDR3 nucleotide sequence: TGCGCCAGCAGCTTGGAGGGGTCCACTGAAGCTTTCTTT.

This clonotype turned up a few times. A much larger clone differs by one base, so this may be a read error. The rearrangement links TRBV12-3 or TRBV12-4 to TRBJ1-5; D is perhaps TRBD1 (5 bases). The CDR3 consists of 14 residues. In DNA, the CDR3 is TGTGTCAGCAAAATACATGGACACAATCAGCCCCAGCATTTT. This sequence encodes CVSKIHGHNQPQHF.

This clonotype was seen many times. The V call is TRBV7-9, the J call TRBJ2-2; tentative D call: TRBD2 (6 bases). The CDR3 is 12 amino acids. The V end lost 11 bases, the J end lost 5 bases, and 12 bases lay between the germline ends. Germline V gene lookup returns CDR1 SEHNR and CDR2 FQNEAQ (reference sequence). CDR3 residues: CAHPGGTGELFF. Written as DNA, the CDR3 is TGTGCCCACCCCGGGGGTACCGGGGAGCTGTTTTTT.

This clonotype came up a few times. A read error is possible here, since a much larger clone lies one base away. The rearrangement uses TRBV6-4 and TRBJ2-3; the D gene could be TRBD1 or TRBD2 (5 bases each). Trimming stripped 0 bases from V and 2 bases from J, with 9 bases between. CDR1 and CDR2 (germline): MRHNA, SNTAGT. There are 15 residues in the CDR3. CDR3 sequence: CASSDSSGTTDTQYF. The CDR3, as DNA: TGTGCCAGCAGTGACTCGTCTGGGACCACAGATACGCAGTATTTT.

At least ten counts were recorded for this clonotype. This chain links TRBV7-8 with TRBJ1-3, with 7 bases that match TRBD1. CDR3 size: 16 residues. With V trimmed by 5 bases and J by 1 base, 8 bases remained unmatched. The germline V gene has CDR1 SGHVS and CDR2 FQNEAQ. The CDR3 DNA sequence: TGTGCCAGCAGCGCCCGGACAGGTGCGTCTGGAAACACCATATATTTT. Translating gives CASSARTGASGNTIYF.

The chain combines TRBV6-4 with TRBJ2-5; D is possibly TRBD1 (5 bases). The CDR3 length is 11 residues. Germline V gene sequence: CDR1 MRHNA, CDR2 SNTAGT. V shed 9 bases and J shed 1 base, with 6 bases lying between them. CDR3 protein: CARDSQETQYF. CDR3 nucleotide sequence: TGTGCCAGAGACAGCCAAGAGACCCAGTACTTC.

This clonotype was found once. The rearrangement uses TRBV9 and TRBJ2-3, with 14 bases identical to TRBD2. Trimming at V came to 4 bases and at J to 2 bases, leaving 6 bases not matched to a gene. This CDR3 comprises 17 residues. The germline V gene has CDR1 SGDLS and CDR2 YYNGEE. CDR3 amino acids: CASSSGLAGGITDTQYF. CDR3 nucleotides: TGTGCCAGCAGCTCTGGACTAGCGGGGGGAATCACAGATACGCAGTATTTT.

Notes on this clonotype: A much larger clone lies a single base off, so this may be a read error. The DNA for the CDR3 is TGTGCCAGCACCCACACCGGGGAGCTGTTTTTT. This gives the protein CASTHTGELFF. V gene TRBV6-1 combines with J gene TRBJ2-2, with D uncertain. V was cut by 7 bases and J by 3 bases, with 3 bases left in between. The CDR3 is 11 amino acids. Germline loops: CDR1 MNHNS, CDR2 SASEGT.

Ten or more counts support this clonotype. V gene TRBV6-5 combines with J gene TRBJ2-5; no firm D call. The CDR3 is 15 amino acids. Trimming pared 0 bases from V and 1 base from J, leaving 9 bases between. Looked up from germline, CDR1 is MNHEY and CDR2 is SVGAGI. The CDR3 spells CASSYSYTSQETQYF. In DNA, the CDR3 is TGTGCCAGCAGTTACTCGTACACATCCCAAGAGACCCAGTACTTC.

This clonotype was seen many times. The chain links TRBV7-9 to TRBJ1-2; 7 nucleotides line up with TRBD1. The V gene's germline CDR1 is SEHNR and CDR2 FQNEAQ (reference sequence). The junction had 6 bases not matched to a gene; V was cut back by 2 bases and J by 0 bases. CDR3 length equals 16 residues. CDR3 protein: CASSLRGTAANYGYTF. CDR3 in DNA: TGTGCCAGCAGCTTAAGGGGGACAGCCGCTAACTATGGCTACACCTTC.

This clonotype was observed at least ten times. The CDR3 sequence is CASTDESNTGELFF. The CDR3 DNA reads as TGCGCCAGCACCGACGAATCGAACACCGGGGAGCTGTTTTTT. The chain joins TRBV5-1 to TRBJ2-2; D not resolved. Germline V gives CDR1 SGHRS, CDR2 YFSETQ. The CDR3 has 14 residues. V shed 6 bases and J shed 0 bases, with 9 bases lying between them.

The V and J genes are TRBV2 and TRBJ1-5, with 8 bases aligning to TRBD1. The CDR3 is 13 residues long. Trimming cost V 9 bases and J 3 bases; bases outside gene matches: 4. From germline, CDR1 is SNHLY and CDR2 FYNNEI. The CDR3 coding sequence is TGTGCCAGAAAGGGACAGGTCAATCAGCCCCAGCATTTT. Translation: CARKGQVNQPQHF.

The chain links TRBV20-1 to TRBJ1-2; D is undetermined. CDR1 and CDR2 (germline): DFQATT, SNEGSKA (reference sequence). V was pared by 5 bases and J by 2 bases, with 18 bases between. The length of the CDR3 is 15 residues. The CDR3, as DNA: TGCAGTGCTCCCCAAGATCGGGGTTTAAACTATGGCTACACCTTC. Its translation: CSAPQDRGLNYGYTF.

Ten or more counts support this clonotype. V and J are TRBV7-8 and TRBJ2-3; no clear D. Germline loops: CDR1 SGHVS, CDR2 FQNEAQ. V dropped 5 bases and J dropped 3 bases, with 15 bases sitting between them. The length of the CDR3 is 15 residues. The CDR3 here is CASSRWPTPTDTQYF. For the CDR3, the DNA is TGTGCCAGCAGCCGTTGGCCTACACCTACAGATACGCAGTATTTT.

The chain joins TRBV28 to TRBJ1-5; TRBD1 might be the D (5 bases). From germline, CDR1 is MDHEN and CDR2 SYDVKM. The germline V and J ends were trimmed by 5 bases and 1 base, with 21 bases remaining between them. The CDR3 runs 18 residues. The CDR3 sequence is CASSKSGQRGISNQPQHF. CDR3 coding DNA: TGTGCCAGCAGTAAGAGTGGTCAGAGGGGAATAAGCAATCAGCCCCAGCATTTT.

Ten or more counts support this clonotype. The chain joins TRBV2 to TRBJ1-5, with TRBD1 identical over 8 bases. CDR3 size: 16 residues. V lost 5 bases, J lost 4 bases, and 10 bases stayed unmatched. Per germline, CDR1 SNHLY and CDR2 FYNNEI. CDR3 DNA: TGTGCCAGCAGTAGGCTCCGGACAGGGCAAAATCAGCCCCAGCATTTT. Translated: CASSRLRTGQNQPQHF.

The sample holds many counts of this clonotype. The genes are TRBV20-1 and TRBJ1-2, with no clear D. Trimming cost V 1 base and J 4 bases, with 22 bases left between them. Germline-derived CDR1 and CDR2 are DFQATT and SNEGSKA (reference sequence). The CDR3 is 17 residues long. The CDR3 region is CSARAQAGAQGGYGYTF. CDR3 in DNA: TGCAGTGCTAGAGCTCAGGCGGGCGCGCAAGGCGGCTATGGCTACACCTTC.

This clonotype was observed a handful of times. Being one base from a much bigger clone, this may be a read error. This rearrangement joins TRBV12-3 or TRBV12-4 to TRBJ2-3; 8 nucleotides line up with TRBD1. The CDR3 totals 16 residues. V shed 3 bases, J shed 2 bases, and the junction held 7 bases outside the gene matches. For the CDR3, the DNA is TGTGCCAGCAGTTTCCTTGCAGGGGGCTCCACAGATACGCAGTATTTT. It is translated as CASSFLAGGSTDTQYF.

Ten or more counts support this clonotype. The rearrangement links TRBV2 to TRBJ2-5, with D unclear. Germline CDR1 is SNHLY and CDR2 is FYNNEI. V was pared by 7 bases and J by 4 bases, with 7 bases between. The CDR3 is made up of 11 amino acids. The CDR3 DNA is TGTGCCAGCAAAGAATTAGAGACCCAGTACTTC. It specifies CASKELETQYF.

This clonotype was found many times. V is TRBV20-1 and J is TRBJ2-1; D unclear. Germline V lookup: CDR1 DFQATT, CDR2 SNEGSKA (reference sequence). The germline V and J ends were trimmed by 0 bases and 3 bases, with 12 bases remaining between them. The CDR3 has 15 amino acids. The CDR3 DNA follows: TGCAGTGCTAGAGATCCCCAGGTGAGCTACAATGAGCAGTTCTTC. Protein sequence: CSARDPQVSYNEQFF.